A single sample gave rise to the 14 T cell receptor beta chains below, sequenced in a study of blood T cell repertoires in COVID-19. TCRdb keeps only in-frame clones here, not all; method: immunoSEQ multiplex PCR. The sample lists roughly 200,000 clones, 83% seen once, with approximately 4.9% in the top ten. The material sequenced was PBMCs or T cells enriched from blood (not recorded which). Receptors originate from a woman aged 45-65 years who had been exposed to COVID-19.

This rearrangement joins TRBV27 to TRBJ2-1; tentative D call: TRBD2 (5 bases). Per germline, CDR1 MNHEY and CDR2 SMNVEV (reference sequence). The germline V and J ends were trimmed by 2 bases and 7 bases, with 12 bases remaining between them. The CDR3 runs to 14 residues. The chain's CDR3 is CASSLIGRGNEQFF. CDR3 coding DNA: TGTGCCAGCAGTTTAATTGGGAGAGGGAATGAGCAGTTCTTC.

CDR3 DNA: TGTGCCAGCAGCGTAGGAGGGACAGGGAGCCAGCCCCAGCATTTT. Translation: CASSVGGTGSQPQHF. The rearrangement uses TRBV9 and TRBJ1-5, with 9 positions matching TRBD1. This CDR3 has 15 residues. J gave up 7 bases and V 0 bases, and 5 bases lay outside the gene matches. Germline V gives CDR1 SGDLS, CDR2 YYNGEE.

This clone was seen a few times. The chain is built from TRBV30 and TRBJ1-4; D uncertain. The CDR3 has 13 residues. With 4 bases removed from V and 0 bases from J, the gap between germline ends came to 6 bases. CDR1 is GTSNPN, CDR2 SVGIG, per germline (reference sequence). The CDR3 here is CAWTPATNEKLFF. In DNA, the CDR3 is TGTGCCTGGACCCCGGCAACTAATGAAAAACTGTTTTTT.

The chain has TRBV7-6 and TRBJ2-2; 9 bases align to TRBD2. The ends lost 2 bases at V and 6 bases at J; junction bases unmatched: 7. Germline assignment: CDR1 SGHVS and CDR2 FNYEAQ. The CDR3 is made up of 16 amino acids. The CDR3 here is CASSLSAGGGAGELFF. The CDR3 DNA sequence: TGTGCCAGCAGCTTATCAGCGGGGGGAGGAGCCGGGGAGCTGTTTTTT.

V gene TRBV5-1 combines with J gene TRBJ2-7; TRBD2 is a possible D gene (5 bases). The germline gives CDR1 SGHRS, CDR2 YFSETQ. Trimming removed 7 bases at V and 3 bases at J, with 8 bases between. The CDR3 has 11 amino acids. CDR3 in DNA: TGCGCCAGCTCCCGGGACTACGAGCAGTACTTC. Protein: CASSRDYEQYF.

The V call is TRBV7-2, the J call TRBJ2-5, with 11 bases matching TRBD2. This CDR3 is 17 amino acids long. The J segment lost 5 bases and the V segment lost 5 bases, leaving 13 bases of the junction unmatched. CDR1 is SGHTA, CDR2 FQGNSA, per germline. CDR3 sequence: CASSPQLAGARGETQYF. The CDR3 DNA reads TGTGCCAGCAGCCCGCAACTAGCGGGGGCCCGGGGGGAGACCCAGTACTTC.

The chain uses TRBV7-9 and TRBJ2-3, with TRBD1 identical over 9 bases. V lost 2 bases and J lost 4; bases outside the gene matches: 4. CDR3 length equals 15 residues. Germline V gives CDR1 SEHNR, CDR2 FQNEAQ (reference sequence). The CDR3 spells CASSLRTGDSDTQYF. CDR3 sequence (DNA): TGTGCCAGCAGCTTAAGGACAGGGGATTCAGATACGCAGTATTTT.

J is TRBJ1-5 and V is TRBV27; D is ambiguous. Germline values: CDR1 MNHEY, CDR2 SMNVEV (reference sequence). The CDR3 sequence is 13 residues long. V was cut by 2 bases and J by 2 bases, with 4 bases left in between. In nucleotides, the CDR3 is TGTGCCAGCAGTTTACTCGGCAATCAGCCCCAGCATTTT. This codes for CASSLLGNQPQHF.

The V and J genes are TRBV20-1 and TRBJ2-5; 7 nucleotides agree with TRBD1. Looked up from germline, CDR1 is DFQATT and CDR2 is SNEGSKA (reference sequence). This CDR3 contains 16 residues. J lost 3 bases, V lost 3 bases, and 13 bases had no gene match. The CDR3 sequence is CSASSGPGTVEETQYF. DNA of the CDR3: TGCAGTGCTAGTTCTGGGCCCGGGACAGTAGAAGAGACCCAGTACTTC.

The chain links TRBV4-3 to TRBJ1-2; D gene uncertain. The germline CDR1 and CDR2 sequences are LGHNA and YSLEER. Trimming removed 0 bases at V and 5 bases at J, with 10 bases between. The CDR3 consists of 14 residues. Written as DNA, the CDR3 is TGCGCCAGCAGCCAAGAACAGACCGGATATGGCTACACCTTC. Amino acid sequence: CASSQEQTGYGYTF.

J is TRBJ2-1 and V is TRBV6-2 or TRBV6-3; 11 bases are shared with TRBD2. V lost 6 bases, J lost 1 base, and 11 bases stayed unmatched. Germline CDR1 MNHEY, CDR2 SVGEGT. The CDR3 sequence is 18 residues long. The CDR3 sequence is CASSRDPGLAVSYNEQFF. CDR3 coding DNA: TGTGCCAGCAGCCGCGATCCGGGACTAGCGGTATCCTACAATGAGCAGTTCTTC.

This chain joins TRBV5-6 and TRBJ2-3; TRBD2 agrees at 9 bases. V lost 4 bases and J lost 3; bases outside the gene matches: 6. Germline CDR1 SGHDT, CDR2 YYEEEE. The CDR3 is 15 residues long. CDR3 region: CASSPTSGETDTQYF. In nucleotides, the CDR3 is TGTGCCAGCAGCCCGACTAGCGGAGAGACAGATACGCAGTATTTT.

CDR3 region: CASSIGTDTDTQYF. The DNA of the CDR3 is TGTGCCAGCAGCATCGGGACAGACACAGATACGCAGTATTTT. The chain carries TRBV7-9 and TRBJ2-3, with 7 nucleotides matching TRBD1. Germline CDR1 reads SEHNR; CDR2 reads FQNEAQ (reference sequence). V shed 5 bases, J shed 2 bases, and the junction held 4 bases outside the gene matches. The CDR3 consists of 14 residues.

The chain combines TRBV11-2 with TRBJ2-1; no firm D call. The V end lost 2 bases, the J end lost 9 bases, and 14 bases lay between the germline ends. In germline, CDR1 is SGHAT, CDR2 FQNNGV. The CDR3 has 14 amino acids. CDR3 protein: CASSLRSVVGEQFF. The CDR3 bases are TGTGCCAGCAGCTTAAGGAGCGTGGTGGGTGAGCAGTTCTTC.